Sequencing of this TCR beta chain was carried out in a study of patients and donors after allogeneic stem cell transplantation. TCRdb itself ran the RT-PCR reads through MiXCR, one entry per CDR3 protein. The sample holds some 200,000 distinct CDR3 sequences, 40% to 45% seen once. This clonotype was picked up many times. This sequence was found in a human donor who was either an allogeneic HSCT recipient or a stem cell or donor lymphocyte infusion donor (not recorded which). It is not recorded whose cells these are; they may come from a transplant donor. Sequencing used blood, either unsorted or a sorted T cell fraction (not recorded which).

This chain's CDR3 is CASSFLDRGHGYTF. For the CDR3, the DNA is TGTGCCAGCAGTTTCTTGGACAGGGGCCATGGCTACACCTTC. The rearrangement links TRBV27 to TRBJ1-2; 9 positions agree with TRBD1. J lost 6 bases, V lost 3 bases, and 5 bases had no gene match. The CDR3 runs to 14 residues. The germline gives CDR1 MNHEY, CDR2 SMNVEV (reference sequence).